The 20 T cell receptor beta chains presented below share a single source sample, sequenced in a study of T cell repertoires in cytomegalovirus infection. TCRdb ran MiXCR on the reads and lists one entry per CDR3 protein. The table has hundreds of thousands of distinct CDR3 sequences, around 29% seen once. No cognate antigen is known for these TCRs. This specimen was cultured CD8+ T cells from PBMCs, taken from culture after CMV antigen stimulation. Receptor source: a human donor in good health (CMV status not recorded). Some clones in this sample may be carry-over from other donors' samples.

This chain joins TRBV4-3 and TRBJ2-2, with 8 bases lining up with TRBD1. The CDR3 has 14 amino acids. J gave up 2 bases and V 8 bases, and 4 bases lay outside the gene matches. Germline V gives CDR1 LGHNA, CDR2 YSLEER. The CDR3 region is CASCPGGNTGELFF. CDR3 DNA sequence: TGCGCCAGCTGCCCAGGGGGCAACACCGGGGAGCTGTTTTTT.

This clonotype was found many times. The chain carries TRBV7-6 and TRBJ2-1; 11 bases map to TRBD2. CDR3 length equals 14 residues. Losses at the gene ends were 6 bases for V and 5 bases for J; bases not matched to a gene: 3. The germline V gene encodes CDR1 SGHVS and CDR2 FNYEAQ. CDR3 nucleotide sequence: TGTGCCAGCAGTACTAGCGGGGGCCACAATGAGCAGTTCTTC. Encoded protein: CASSTSGGHNEQFF.

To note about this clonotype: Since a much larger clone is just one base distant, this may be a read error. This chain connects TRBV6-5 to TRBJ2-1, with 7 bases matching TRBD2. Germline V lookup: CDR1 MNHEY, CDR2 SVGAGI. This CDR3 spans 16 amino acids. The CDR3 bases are TGTGCCAACAGTTTGGGGGGGGTTCCTTCCTACAATGAGCAGTTCTTC. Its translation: CANSLGGVPSYNEQFF.

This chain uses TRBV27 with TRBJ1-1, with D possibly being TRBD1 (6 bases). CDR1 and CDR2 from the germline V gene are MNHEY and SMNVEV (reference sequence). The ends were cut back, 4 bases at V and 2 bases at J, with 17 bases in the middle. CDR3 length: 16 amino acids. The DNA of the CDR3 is TGTGCCAGCAGTTCTCTGGGGGTGGGGGGCAACACTGAAGCTTTCTTT. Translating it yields CASSSLGVGGNTEAFF.

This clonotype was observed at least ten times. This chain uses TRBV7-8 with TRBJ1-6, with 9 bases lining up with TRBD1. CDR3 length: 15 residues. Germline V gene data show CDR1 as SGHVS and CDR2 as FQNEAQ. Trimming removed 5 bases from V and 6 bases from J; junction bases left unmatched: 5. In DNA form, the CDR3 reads TGTGCCAGCAGCCCCACAGGGGGCTCTAATTCACCCCTCCACTTT. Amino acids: CASSPTGGSNSPLHF.

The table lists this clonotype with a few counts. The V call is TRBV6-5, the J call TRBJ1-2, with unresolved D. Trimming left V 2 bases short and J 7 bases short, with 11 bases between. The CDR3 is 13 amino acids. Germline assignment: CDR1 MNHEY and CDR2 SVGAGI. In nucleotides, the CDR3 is TGTGCCAGCAGTTACGATCCGGGGTTTGGCTACACCTTC. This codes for CASSYDPGFGYTF.

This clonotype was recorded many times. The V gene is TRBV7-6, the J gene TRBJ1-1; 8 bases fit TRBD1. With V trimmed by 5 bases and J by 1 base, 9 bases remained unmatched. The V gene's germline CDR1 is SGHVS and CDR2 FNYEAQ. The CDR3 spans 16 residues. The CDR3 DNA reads TGTGCCAGCAGCCTGGACAGGGATAAGGGGAACACTGAAGCTTTCTTT. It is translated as CASSLDRDKGNTEAFF.

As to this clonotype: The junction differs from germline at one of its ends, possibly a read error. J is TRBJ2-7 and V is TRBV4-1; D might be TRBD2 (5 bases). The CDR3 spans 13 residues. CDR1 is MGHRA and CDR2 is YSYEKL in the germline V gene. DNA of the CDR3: TGTGCCAGCAGCCAAGATTCCGGGGACGAGCAGTACTTC. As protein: CASSQDSGDEQYF.

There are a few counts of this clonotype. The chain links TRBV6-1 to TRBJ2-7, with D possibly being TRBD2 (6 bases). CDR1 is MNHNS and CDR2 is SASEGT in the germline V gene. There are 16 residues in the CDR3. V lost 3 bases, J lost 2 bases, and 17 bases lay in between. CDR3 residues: CASSEGPPGGPYEQYF. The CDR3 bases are TGTGCCAGCAGTGAGGGCCCACCCGGGGGACCCTACGAGCAGTACTTC.

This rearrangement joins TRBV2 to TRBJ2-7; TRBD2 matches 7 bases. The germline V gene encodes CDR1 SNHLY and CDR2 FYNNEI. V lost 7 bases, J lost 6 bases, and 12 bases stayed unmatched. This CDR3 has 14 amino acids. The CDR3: CASTGEGTDSEQYF. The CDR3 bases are TGTGCCAGCACCGGGGAGGGGACTGACTCCGAGCAGTACTTC. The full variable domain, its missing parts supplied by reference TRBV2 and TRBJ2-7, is EPEVTQTPSHQVTQMGQEVILRCVPISNHLYFYWYRQILGQKVEFLVSFYNNEISEKSEIFDDQFSVERPDGSNFTLKIRSTKLEDSAMYFCASTGEGTDSEQYFGPGTRLTVT.

The CDR3 here is CASSYPTSGGMMDTQYF. The CDR3 DNA is TGTGCCAGCAGTTACCCGACTAGCGGGGGGATGATGGATACGCAGTATTTT. This chain uses TRBV6-2 or TRBV6-3 with TRBJ2-3, with TRBD2 matching 13 bases. Germline CDR1 and CDR2: MNHEY and SVGEGT. The V segment lost 2 bases and the J segment 6 bases; nucleotides outside the gene matches: 8. This CDR3 has 17 residues.

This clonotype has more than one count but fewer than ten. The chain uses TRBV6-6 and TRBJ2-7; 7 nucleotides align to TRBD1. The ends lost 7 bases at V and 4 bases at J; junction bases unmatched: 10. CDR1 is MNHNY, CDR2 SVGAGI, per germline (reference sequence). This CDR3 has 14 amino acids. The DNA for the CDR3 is TGTGCCAGCATCTACGGTCAGGGGGATTACGAGCAGTACTTC. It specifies CASIYGQGDYEQYF.

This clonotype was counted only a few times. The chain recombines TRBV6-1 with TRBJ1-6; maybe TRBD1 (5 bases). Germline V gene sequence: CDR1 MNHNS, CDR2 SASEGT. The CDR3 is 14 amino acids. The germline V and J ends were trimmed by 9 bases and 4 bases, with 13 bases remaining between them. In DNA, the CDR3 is TGTGCCAGTGAGGGCAGGGCGTATAATTCACCCCTCCACTTT. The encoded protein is CASEGRAYNSPLHF.

The CDR3 reads CASNPGLAAEGETQYF. DNA for the CDR3: TGTGCCAGCAACCCGGGACTAGCAGCCGAGGGGGAGACCCAGTACTTC. The chain carries TRBV6-2 or TRBV6-3 and TRBJ2-5, with 9 bases lining up with TRBD2. CDR1 is MNHEY and CDR2 is SVGEGT in the germline V gene. This CDR3 spans 16 amino acids. J was trimmed by 5 bases and V by 7 bases; bases with no gene match: 14.

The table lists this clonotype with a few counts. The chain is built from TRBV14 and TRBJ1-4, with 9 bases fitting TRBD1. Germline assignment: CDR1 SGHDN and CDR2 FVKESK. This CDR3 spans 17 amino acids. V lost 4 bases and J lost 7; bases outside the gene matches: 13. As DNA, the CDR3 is TGTGCCAGCAGCCTCACAAGACGGGACAGGGAGGGTGAAAAACTGTTTTTT. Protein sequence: CASSLTRRDREGEKLFF.

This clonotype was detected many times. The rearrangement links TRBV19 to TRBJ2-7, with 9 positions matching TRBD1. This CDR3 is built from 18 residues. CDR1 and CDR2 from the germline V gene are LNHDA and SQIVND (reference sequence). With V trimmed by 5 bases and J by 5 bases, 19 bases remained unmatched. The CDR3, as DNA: TGTGCCAGTAGTGCACCCCACAGGGGGCAACAATCAATGGACGAGCAGTACGTC. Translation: CASSAPHRGQQSMDEQYV.

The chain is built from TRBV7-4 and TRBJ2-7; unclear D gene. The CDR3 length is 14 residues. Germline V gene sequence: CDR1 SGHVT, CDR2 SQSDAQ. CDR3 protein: CAGSLVGPSYEQYV. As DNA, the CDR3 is TGTGCCGGCAGCTTAGTAGGGCCGTCCTACGAGCAGTACGTC.

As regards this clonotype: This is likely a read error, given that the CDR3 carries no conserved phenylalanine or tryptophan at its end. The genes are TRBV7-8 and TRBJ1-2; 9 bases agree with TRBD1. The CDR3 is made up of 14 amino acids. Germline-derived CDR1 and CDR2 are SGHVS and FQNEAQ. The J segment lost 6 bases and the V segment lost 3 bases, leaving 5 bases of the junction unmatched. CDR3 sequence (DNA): TGTGCCAGCAGCTTGGGACAGGGAAGAAATGGCTACACCCTC. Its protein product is CASSLGQGRNGYTL.

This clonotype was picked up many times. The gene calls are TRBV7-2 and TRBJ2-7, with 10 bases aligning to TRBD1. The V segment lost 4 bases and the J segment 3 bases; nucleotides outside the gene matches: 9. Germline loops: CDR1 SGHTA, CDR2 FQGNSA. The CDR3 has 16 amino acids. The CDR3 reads CASSSWTGGGNYEQYF. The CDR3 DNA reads TGTGCCAGCAGCTCCTGGACAGGGGGGGGGAACTACGAGCAGTACTTC.

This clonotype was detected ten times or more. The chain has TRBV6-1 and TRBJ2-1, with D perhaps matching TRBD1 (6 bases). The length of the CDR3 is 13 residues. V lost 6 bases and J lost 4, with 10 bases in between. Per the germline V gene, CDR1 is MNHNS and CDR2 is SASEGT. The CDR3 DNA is TGTGCCAGCAGCGACGGACAGTACAATGAGCAGTTCTTC. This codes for CASSDGQYNEQFF.